One sample yielded the 20 T cell receptor beta chains listed below, sequenced in a study of blood T cell repertoires in COVID-19. TCRdb's table, derived via immunoSEQ multiplex PCR, lists solely in-frame clones and lacks some. Here the sample spans a few hundred thousand clones, over 80% being singletons. The specimen was PBMCs or T cells enriched from blood (not recorded which). The source of these receptors is a young woman who had recovered from COVID-19.

The chain couples TRBV10-3 to TRBJ2-7; 14 bases align to TRBD2. The J segment lost 1 base and the V segment lost 0 bases, leaving 5 bases of the junction unmatched. Germline-derived CDR1 and CDR2 are ENHRY and SYGVKD. The CDR3 extends over 18 amino acids. CDR3: CAISESGTSGGQSYEQYF. The DNA for the CDR3 is TGTGCCATCAGTGAGTCAGGGACTAGCGGGGGACAATCCTACGAGCAGTACTTC.

The count of this clone is one. The gene calls are TRBV15 and TRBJ2-2; 9 positions match TRBD2. This CDR3 is 17 amino acids long. Unmatched junction bases numbered 5, after V lost 0 bases and J lost 3 bases. From germline, CDR1 is LNHNV and CDR2 YYDKDF (reference sequence). CDR3 DNA sequence: TGTGCCACCAGCAGAGACAGGCTAGCGGGGTACACCGGGGAGCTGTTTTTT. This gives the protein CATSRDRLAGYTGELFF.

The chain recombines TRBV5-4 with TRBJ1-6, with 9 bases aligning to TRBD1. This CDR3 contains 13 residues. Per germline, CDR1 SGHNT and CDR2 YYREEE (reference sequence). J lost 10 bases, V lost 7 bases, and 6 bases had no gene match. The CDR3 sequence is CASGRQGGSPLHF. CDR3 DNA sequence: TGTGCCAGCGGAAGACAGGGGGGATCACCCCTCCACTTT.

This clone was found once. J is TRBJ1-6 and V is TRBV4-1; 7 positions match TRBD1. In germline, CDR1 is MGHRA, CDR2 YSYEKL. V lost 8 bases, J lost 9 bases, and 7 bases stayed unmatched. The CDR3 length is 13 residues. In DNA form, the CDR3 reads TGCGCCAGCGGGGGACAGCGGAGTTCACCCCTCCACTTT. As protein: CASGGQRSSPLHF.

The rearrangement uses TRBV29-1 and TRBJ1-2, with TRBD1 matching 8 bases. J was trimmed by 6 bases and V by 6 bases; bases with no gene match: 3. The CDR3 runs to 11 residues. Germline V CDR1 and CDR2: SQVTM, ANQGSEA. The CDR3 protein is CSVQGADGYTF. The CDR3 nucleotides read TGCAGCGTCCAGGGGGCGGATGGCTACACCTTC.

V usage is TRBV7-2 and J usage is TRBJ2-3; tentative D call: TRBD1 (5 bases). CDR3 length: 14 amino acids. V lost 4 bases and J 2 bases, leaving 10 bases between the germline ends. Per the germline V gene, CDR1 is SGHTA and CDR2 is FQGNSA. The DNA of the CDR3 is TGTGCCAGCAGCTCCCGACAGATCACAGATACGCAGTATTTT. Its protein product is CASSSRQITDTQYF.

The V gene is TRBV5-4, the J gene TRBJ1-1, with 7 bases aligning to TRBD1. Germline V gives CDR1 SGHNT, CDR2 YYREEE (reference sequence). CDR3 size: 13 residues. The J segment lost 7 bases and the V segment lost 4 bases, leaving 7 bases of the junction unmatched. The CDR3 sequence: CASSMDRNYEAFF. The CDR3, as DNA: TGTGCCAGCAGCATGGACAGGAACTATGAAGCTTTCTTT.

The chain employs TRBV7-3 and TRBJ1-6; 7 bases align to TRBD1. Germline-derived CDR1 and CDR2 are SGHTA and FQGTGA. V dropped 2 bases and J dropped 9; count of bases not matched to a gene: 10. This CDR3 comprises 16 residues. The DNA of the CDR3 is TGTGCCAGCAGCTTAGGCGCAGGGGGGCGCCTTTCACCCCTCCACTTT. Encoded protein: CASSLGAGGRLSPLHF.

This sequence joins TRBV27 and TRBJ2-1, with D maybe TRBD2 (5 bases). The CDR3 sequence is 15 residues long. V was trimmed by 3 bases and J by 3 bases, leaving 12 bases between them. Germline V gene lookup returns CDR1 MNHEY and CDR2 SMNVEV (reference sequence). In DNA, the CDR3 is TGTGCCAGCAGTTTTCTAGCTACTGTCTACAATGAGCAGTTCTTC. Its translation: CASSFLATVYNEQFF.

V is TRBV30 and J is TRBJ1-2; 8 bases map to TRBD1. CDR1 is GTSNPN, CDR2 SVGIG, per germline (reference sequence). This CDR3 has 12 amino acids. J lost 12 bases, V lost 1 base, and 7 bases had no gene match. CDR3 DNA: TGTGCCTGGAGTGCAGGACAGGGTTCCCACACCTTC. This gives the protein CAWSAGQGSHTF.

The V and J genes are TRBV28 and TRBJ1-1; tentative D call: TRBD1 (6 bases). Germline V lookup: CDR1 MDHEN, CDR2 SYDVKM. Trimming shortened V by 5 bases and J by 11 bases, and 24 bases separated the two germline ends. The CDR3 is 15 amino acids. CDR3 residues: CASSLTLGTHLSAFF. The CDR3 nucleotides read TGTGCCAGCAGTCTAACACTCGGGACACACCTTAGCGCTTTCTTT.

The V and J genes are TRBV15 and TRBJ2-7; 10 nucleotides match TRBD1. The CDR3 totals 16 residues. Per the germline V gene, CDR1 is LNHNV and CDR2 is YYDKDF (reference sequence). V lost 3 bases, J lost 2 bases, and 7 bases stayed unmatched. The CDR3 DNA reads as TGTGCCACCAGCAGGTTGGGACAGGGGAACCCCTACGAGCAGTACTTC. Translated: CATSRLGQGNPYEQYF.

The V and J genes are TRBV28 and TRBJ1-1; D not resolved. This CDR3 has 15 amino acids. V was shortened by 4 bases and J by 5 bases, with 17 bases between the two germline ends. The germline V gene encodes CDR1 MDHEN and CDR2 SYDVKM. CDR3 in amino acids: CASSSIGVSWTEAFF. The CDR3 DNA sequence: TGTGCCAGCAGTTCCATCGGGGTGAGTTGGACTGAAGCTTTCTTT.

The rearrangement links TRBV25-1 to TRBJ2-2; D gene unclear. The CDR3 is 14 residues long. V lost 8 bases and J lost 0, with 10 bases in between. Germline-derived CDR1 and CDR2 are MGHDK and SYGVNS. This chain's CDR3 is CASSSRANTGELFF. Here the CDR3 DNA reads TGTGCCAGCTCATCCCGGGCGAACACCGGGGAGCTGTTTTTT.

This chain joins TRBV12-3 or TRBV12-4 and TRBJ2-7; the D gene is possibly TRBD2 (5 bases). The CDR3 is made up of 11 amino acids. With 6 bases removed from V and 4 bases from J, the gap between germline ends came to 7 bases. In DNA, the CDR3 is TGTGCCAGCAGGACGGGGTACGAGCAGTACTTC. Translating it yields CASRTGYEQYF.

The rearrangement links TRBV7-2 to TRBJ2-5; perhaps TRBD1 as D (6 bases). V shed 4 bases and J shed 2 bases, with 14 bases lying between them. CDR3 length equals 15 residues. Per the germline V gene, CDR1 is SGHTA and CDR2 is FQGNSA. The CDR3 here is CASSSQGLPQETQYF. The CDR3 DNA reads TGTGCCAGCAGCTCGCAGGGGCTCCCTCAAGAGACCCAGTACTTC.

This sequence joins TRBV13 and TRBJ2-3; 8 nucleotides match TRBD2. CDR1 and CDR2 from the germline V gene are PRHDT and FYEKMQ (reference sequence). The CDR3 is made up of 17 amino acids. J lost 3 bases, V lost 5 bases, and 13 bases had no gene match. CDR3 in amino acids: CASSPLGGGRRTDTQYF. CDR3 sequence (DNA): TGTGCCAGCAGCCCCCTCGGCGGCGGGAGGAGGACAGATACGCAGTATTTT.

V usage is TRBV5-1 and J usage is TRBJ2-5; 7 bases match TRBD1. CDR3 length: 15 amino acids. The V gene's germline CDR1 is SGHRS and CDR2 YFSETQ. V shed 4 bases and J 1 base; nucleotides not matched to a gene: 7. CDR3 sequence reads: CASSHQTGSQETQYF. CDR3 nucleotides: TGCGCCAGCAGCCACCAGACAGGGTCCCAAGAGACCCAGTACTTC. Filled out from reference TRBV5-1 and TRBJ2-5, the complete variable domain reads KAGVTQTPRYLIKTRGQQVTLSCSPISGHRSVSWYQQTPGQGLQFLFEYFSETQRNKGNFPGRFSGRQFSNSRSEMNVSTLELGDSALYLCASSHQTGSQETQYFGPGTRLLVL.

The V gene is TRBV2, the J gene TRBJ2-5; tentatively, D is TRBD2 (5 bases). This CDR3 comprises 12 residues. V shed 7 bases and J shed 5 bases, with 11 bases lying between them. Germline V CDR1 and CDR2: SNHLY, FYNNEI. DNA of the CDR3: TGTGCCAGCACGGATCGCGGGGAGACCCAGTACTTC. Translating gives CASTDRGETQYF.

The chain couples TRBV15 to TRBJ1-5; 7 bases line up with TRBD1. CDR1 and CDR2 from the germline V gene are LNHNV and YYDKDF (reference sequence). The CDR3 has 18 residues. The trim removed 0 bases at V and 3 bases at J, leaving 11 bases unmatched. CDR3: CATSRDLRGLPANQPQHF. The CDR3 bases are TGTGCCACCAGCAGAGATCTGAGGGGGCTACCCGCCAATCAGCCCCAGCATTTT.